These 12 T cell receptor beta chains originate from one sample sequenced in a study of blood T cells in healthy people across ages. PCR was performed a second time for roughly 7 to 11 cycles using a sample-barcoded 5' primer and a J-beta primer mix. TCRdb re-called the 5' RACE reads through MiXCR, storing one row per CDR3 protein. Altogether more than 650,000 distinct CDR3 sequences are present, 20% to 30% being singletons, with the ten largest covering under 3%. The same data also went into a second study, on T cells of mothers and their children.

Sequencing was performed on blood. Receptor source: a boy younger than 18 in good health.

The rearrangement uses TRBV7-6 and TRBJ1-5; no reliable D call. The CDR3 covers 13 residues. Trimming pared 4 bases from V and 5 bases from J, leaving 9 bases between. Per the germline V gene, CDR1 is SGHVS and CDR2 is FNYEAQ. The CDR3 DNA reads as TGTGCCAGCAGCTCCGCTAAAGATCAGCCCCAGCATTTT. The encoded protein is CASSSAKDQPQHF.

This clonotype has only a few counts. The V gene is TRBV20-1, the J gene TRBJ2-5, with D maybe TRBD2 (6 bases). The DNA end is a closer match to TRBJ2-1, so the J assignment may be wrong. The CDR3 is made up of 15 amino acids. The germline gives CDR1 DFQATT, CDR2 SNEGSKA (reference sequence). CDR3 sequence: CSAIPGTPRDNEQFF. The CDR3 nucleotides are TGCAGTGCTATTCCCGGGACTCCCCGGGACAATGAGCAGTTCTTC.

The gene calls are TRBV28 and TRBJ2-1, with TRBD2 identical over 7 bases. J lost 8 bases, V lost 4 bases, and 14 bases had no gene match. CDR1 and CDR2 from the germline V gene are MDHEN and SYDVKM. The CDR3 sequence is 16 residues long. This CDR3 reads CASSSPRDYPFHEQFF. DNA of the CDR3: TGTGCCAGCAGTTCCCCGCGGGACTACCCTTTCCATGAGCAGTTCTTC.

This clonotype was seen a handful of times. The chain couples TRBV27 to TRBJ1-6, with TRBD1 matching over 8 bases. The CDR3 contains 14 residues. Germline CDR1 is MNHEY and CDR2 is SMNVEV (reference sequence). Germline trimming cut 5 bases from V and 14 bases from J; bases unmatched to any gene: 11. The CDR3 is CASSPGQASITLHF. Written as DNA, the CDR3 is TGTGCCAGCAGTCCGGGACAGGCCTCGATCACCCTCCACTTT.

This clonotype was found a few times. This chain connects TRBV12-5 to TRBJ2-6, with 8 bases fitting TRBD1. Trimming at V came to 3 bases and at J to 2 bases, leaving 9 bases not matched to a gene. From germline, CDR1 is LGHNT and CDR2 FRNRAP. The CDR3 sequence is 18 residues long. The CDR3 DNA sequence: TGTGCTAGTGGTTTCGCCAAATCGACAGGGGCTGGGGCCAACGTCCTGACTTTC. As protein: CASGFAKSTGAGANVLTF.

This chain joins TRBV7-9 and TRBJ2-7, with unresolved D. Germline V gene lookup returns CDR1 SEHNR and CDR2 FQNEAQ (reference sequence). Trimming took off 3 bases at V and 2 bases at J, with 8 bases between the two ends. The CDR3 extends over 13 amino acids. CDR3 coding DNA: TGTGCCAGCAGCTTCAACAGCCCCTACGAGCAGTACTTC. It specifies CASSFNSPYEQYF.

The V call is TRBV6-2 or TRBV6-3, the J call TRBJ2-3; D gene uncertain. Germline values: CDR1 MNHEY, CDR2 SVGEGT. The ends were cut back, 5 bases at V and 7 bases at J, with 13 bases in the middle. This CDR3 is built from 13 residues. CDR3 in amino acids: CASSKLRSNTQYF. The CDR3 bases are TGTGCCAGCAGTAAGCTGCGGTCGAATACGCAGTATTTT.

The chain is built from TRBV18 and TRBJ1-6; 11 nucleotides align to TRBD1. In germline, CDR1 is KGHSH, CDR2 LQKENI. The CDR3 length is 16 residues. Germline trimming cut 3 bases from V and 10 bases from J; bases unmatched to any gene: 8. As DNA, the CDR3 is TGTGCCAGCTCACCCGGACAGGGGGCCCTTGGCTCACCCCTCCACTTT. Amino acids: CASSPGQGALGSPLHF.

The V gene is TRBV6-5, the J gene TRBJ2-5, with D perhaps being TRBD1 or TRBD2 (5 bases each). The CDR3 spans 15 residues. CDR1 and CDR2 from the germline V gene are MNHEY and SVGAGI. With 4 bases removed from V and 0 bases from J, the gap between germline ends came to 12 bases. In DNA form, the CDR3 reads TGTGCCAGCAGTTCCCCGGGACGCAACCAAGAGACCCAGTACTTC. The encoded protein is CASSSPGRNQETQYF.

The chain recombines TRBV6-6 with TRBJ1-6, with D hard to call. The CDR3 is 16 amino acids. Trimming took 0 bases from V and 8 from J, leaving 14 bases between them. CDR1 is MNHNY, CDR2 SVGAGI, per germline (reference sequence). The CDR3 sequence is CASSYSRSPTDSPLHF. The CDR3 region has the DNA TGTGCCAGCAGTTACTCGAGGTCCCCGACGGATTCACCCCTCCACTTT.

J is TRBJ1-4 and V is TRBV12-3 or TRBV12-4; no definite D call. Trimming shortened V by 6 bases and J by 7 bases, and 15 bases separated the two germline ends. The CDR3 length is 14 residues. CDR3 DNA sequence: TGTGCCAGCAGGCCCTCCGGGAGGATTGAAAAACTGTTTTTT. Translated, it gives CASRPSGRIEKLFF.

This CDR3 is CASSLAWGENNEQFF. The CDR3 region has the DNA TGCGCCAGCAGCTTGGCATGGGGCGAGAACAATGAGCAGTTCTTC. The rearrangement uses TRBV5-1 and TRBJ2-7, with D possibly matching TRBD1 (5 bases). The closer fit of TRBJ2-1 to the DNA end suggests the J call may be wrong. Germline V gene data show CDR1 as SGHRS and CDR2 as YFSETQ. The CDR3 runs 15 residues.